Below, 10 T cell receptor beta chains from the same sample are listed, as sequenced in a study of T cell clones after liver transplantation. Only in-frame clones appear in the TCRdb table, and some are missing; sequencing was by immunoSEQ multiplex PCR. The table has 18,000 or so clones, 75% to 90% seen once; the top ten hold 13%. Here the sequenced sample was CD8+ T cells from blood, taken 46 months after liver transplant. All receptors come from a human patient who received a liver transplant. A subset of T cells may come from the graft donor.

V usage is TRBV7-9 and J usage is TRBJ1-1; TRBD1 aligns across 9 bases. There are 16 residues in the CDR3. The V gene's germline CDR1 is SEHNR and CDR2 FQNEAQ (reference sequence). J gave up 4 bases and V 6 bases, and 12 bases lay outside the gene matches. The CDR3 loop reads CASRAKQGAPLTEAFF. CDR3 sequence (DNA): TGTGCCAGCAGAGCAAAACAGGGGGCGCCTCTCACTGAAGCTTTCTTT.

The rearrangement joins TRBV19 to TRBJ1-5; no clear D gene. Germline CDR1 and CDR2: LNHDA and SQIVND (reference sequence). Trimming removed 3 bases from V and 0 bases from J, with 9 bases in between. This CDR3 is 15 amino acids long. CDR3 residues: CASSMEGISNQPQHF. The CDR3 nucleotides read TGTGCCAGTAGTATGGAAGGGATTAGCAATCAGCCCCAGCATTTT.

The J gene is TRBJ2-1, the V gene TRBV14; the D gene is possibly TRBD2 (5 bases). The CDR3 is made up of 16 amino acids. Germline values: CDR1 SGHDN, CDR2 FVKESK. The V end lost 2 bases, the J end lost 7 bases, and 18 bases lay between the germline ends. The CDR3 sequence is CASSQTTGRRRNEQFF. The CDR3 DNA reads TGTGCCAGCAGCCAAACCACCGGGCGGCGGAGGAATGAGCAGTTCTTC.

The chain uses TRBV29-1 and TRBJ1-1; TRBD1 matches 8 bases. The germline V gene encodes CDR1 SQVTM and CDR2 ANQGSEA. The ends lost 6 bases at V and 5 bases at J; junction bases unmatched: 5. The CDR3 extends over 12 amino acids. The CDR3, as DNA: TGCAGCGTGGGGAGGACAGGGACTGAAGCTTTCTTT. As protein: CSVGRTGTEAFF.

V usage is TRBV28 and J usage is TRBJ2-1, with 7 bases fitting TRBD2. CDR1 MDHEN and CDR2 SYDVKM come from the germline V gene. The CDR3 has 14 residues. V was clipped by 7 bases and J by 8 bases; unmatched bases: 11. The CDR3 DNA reads TGTGCCAGCACCCCCCGCCCAGGGAGGGATGAGCAGTTCTTC. Translated: CASTPRPGRDEQFF.

The chain uses TRBV7-9 and TRBJ2-3, with TRBD2 as a possible D gene (6 bases). V dropped 3 bases and J dropped 6 bases, with 16 bases sitting between them. Per germline, CDR1 SEHNR and CDR2 FQNEAQ (reference sequence). This CDR3 spans 15 amino acids. The CDR3 DNA sequence: TGTGCCAGCAGCTTGGGACTTCTTGTCGGGGATACGCAGTATTTT. Translating it yields CASSLGLLVGDTQYF.

The rearrangement uses TRBV4-3 and TRBJ2-2; TRBD1 or TRBD2 may be the D gene (5 bases each). Germline CDR1 is LGHNA and CDR2 is YSLEER. The CDR3 consists of 18 residues. V lost 6 bases, J lost 1 base, and 21 bases lay in between. This chain's CDR3 is CASRGEAGRALNTGELFF. The CDR3 nucleotides read TGCGCCAGCAGGGGAGAGGCAGGGCGAGCCTTGAACACCGGGGAGCTGTTTTTT.

This clone came up once. V usage is TRBV14 and J usage is TRBJ2-2; TRBD2 aligns across 16 bases. The CDR3 consists of 19 residues. CDR1 and CDR2 from the germline V gene are SGHDN and FVKESK. Trimming cost V 5 bases and J 4 bases; bases outside gene matches: 10. The CDR3 sequence: CASSVGTSGRAEITGELFF. The CDR3 DNA reads as TGTGCCAGCAGCGTCGGGACTAGCGGGAGGGCCGAGATCACCGGGGAGCTGTTTTTT.

The chain recombines TRBV11-3 with TRBJ1-1; D is possibly TRBD1 (5 bases). There are 15 residues in the CDR3. The V gene's germline CDR1 is SGHNT and CDR2 YENEEA. The germline V and J ends were trimmed by 5 bases and 2 bases, with 15 bases remaining between them. CDR3: CASSPGGGFNTEAFF. In DNA, the CDR3 is TGTGCCAGCAGCCCGGGCGGGGGATTCAACACTGAAGCTTTCTTT.

J is TRBJ1-2 and V is TRBV11-2, with D perhaps TRBD1 (5 bases). Deletions cut 0 bases from V and 7 bases from J, with 9 bases between. This CDR3 is built from 13 residues. Germline loops: CDR1 SGHAT, CDR2 FQNNGV. CDR3 loop: CASSLDRGIGYTF. For the CDR3, the DNA is TGTGCCAGCAGCTTAGATCGGGGGATTGGCTACACCTTC.